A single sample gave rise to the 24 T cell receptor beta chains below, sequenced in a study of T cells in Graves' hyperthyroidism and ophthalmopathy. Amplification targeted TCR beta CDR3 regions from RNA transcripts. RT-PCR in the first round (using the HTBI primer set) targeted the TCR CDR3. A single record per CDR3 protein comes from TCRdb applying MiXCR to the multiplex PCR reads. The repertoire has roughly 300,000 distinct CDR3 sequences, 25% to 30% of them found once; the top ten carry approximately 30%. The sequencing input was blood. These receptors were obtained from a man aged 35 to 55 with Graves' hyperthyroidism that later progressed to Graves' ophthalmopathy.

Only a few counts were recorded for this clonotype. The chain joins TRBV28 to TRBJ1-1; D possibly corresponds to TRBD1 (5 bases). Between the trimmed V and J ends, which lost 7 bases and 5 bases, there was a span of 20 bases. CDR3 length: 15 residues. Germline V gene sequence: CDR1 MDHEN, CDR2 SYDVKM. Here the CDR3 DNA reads TGTGCCAGCACCCCAGCGTGGGGGTTGGGAACTGAAGCTTTCTTT. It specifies CASTPAWGLGTEAFF.

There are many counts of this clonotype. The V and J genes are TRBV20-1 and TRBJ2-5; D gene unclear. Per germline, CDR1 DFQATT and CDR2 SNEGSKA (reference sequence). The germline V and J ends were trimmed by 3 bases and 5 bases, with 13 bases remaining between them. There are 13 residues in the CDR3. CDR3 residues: CSARGQHRETQYF. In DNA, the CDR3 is TGCAGTGCTAGGGGTCAGCATAGGGAGACCCAGTACTTC.

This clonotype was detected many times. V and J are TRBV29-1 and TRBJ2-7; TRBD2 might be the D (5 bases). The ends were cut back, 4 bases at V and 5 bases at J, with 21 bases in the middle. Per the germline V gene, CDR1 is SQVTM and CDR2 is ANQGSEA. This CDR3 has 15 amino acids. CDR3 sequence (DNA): TGCAGCGTTGGACGGACTGGCGGCAGAGTCAACGAGCAGTACTTC. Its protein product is CSVGRTGGRVNEQYF.

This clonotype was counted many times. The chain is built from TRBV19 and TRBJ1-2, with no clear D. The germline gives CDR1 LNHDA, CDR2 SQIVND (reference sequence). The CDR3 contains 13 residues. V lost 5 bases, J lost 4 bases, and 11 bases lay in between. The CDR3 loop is CASSPPPGYGYTF. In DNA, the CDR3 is TGTGCCAGTAGTCCTCCCCCAGGCTATGGCTACACCTTC. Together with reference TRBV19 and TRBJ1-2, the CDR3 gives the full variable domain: DGGITQSPKYLFRKEGQNVTLSCEQNLNHDAMYWYRQDPGQGLRLIYYSQIVNDFQKGDIAEGYSVSREKKESFPLTVTSAQKNPTAFYLCASSPPPGYGYTFGSGTRLTVV.

The CDR3 DNA follows: TGTGCCAGCTCAGAGACCACGACAGGGATCTACGAGCAGTACTTC. Its translation: CASSETTTGIYEQYF. The gene calls are TRBV18 and TRBJ2-7; TRBD1 matches at 7 bases. The germline CDR1 and CDR2 sequences are KGHSH and LQKENI. The CDR3 spans 15 residues. With 5 bases clipped from V and 3 bases from J, the junction kept 10 bases outside the gene matches.

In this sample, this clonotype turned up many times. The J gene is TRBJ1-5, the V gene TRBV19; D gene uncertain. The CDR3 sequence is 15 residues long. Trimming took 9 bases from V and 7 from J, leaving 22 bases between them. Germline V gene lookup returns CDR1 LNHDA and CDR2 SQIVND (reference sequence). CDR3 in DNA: TGTGCCAGCTCCCAGGACTCAAATGGCGGGCAGCCCCAGCATTTT. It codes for CASSQDSNGGQPQHF.

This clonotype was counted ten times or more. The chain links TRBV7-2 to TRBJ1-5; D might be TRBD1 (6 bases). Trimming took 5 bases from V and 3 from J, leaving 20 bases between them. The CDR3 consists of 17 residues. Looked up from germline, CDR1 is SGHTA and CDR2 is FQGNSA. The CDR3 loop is CASSPRGRGATNQPQHF. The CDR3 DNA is TGTGCCAGCAGCCCTCGGGGACGGGGGGCAACCAATCAGCCCCAGCATTTT.

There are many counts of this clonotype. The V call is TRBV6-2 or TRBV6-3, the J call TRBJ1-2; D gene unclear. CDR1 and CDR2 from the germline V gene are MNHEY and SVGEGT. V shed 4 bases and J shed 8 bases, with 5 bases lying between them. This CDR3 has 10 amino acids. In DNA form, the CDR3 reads TGTGCCAGCAGTTCGGAAGGCTACACCTTC. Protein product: CASSSEGYTF.

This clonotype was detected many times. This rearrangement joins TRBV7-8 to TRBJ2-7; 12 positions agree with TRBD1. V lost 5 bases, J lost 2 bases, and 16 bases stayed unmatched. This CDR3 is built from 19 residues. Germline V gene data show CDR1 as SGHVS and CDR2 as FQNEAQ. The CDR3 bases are TGTGCCAGCAGCGCAACGACTCCCGGGACAGGGGGCTTGACCTACGAGCAGTACTTC. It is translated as CASSATTPGTGGLTYEQYF. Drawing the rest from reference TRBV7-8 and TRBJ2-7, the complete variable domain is GAGVSQSPRYKVAKRGQDVALRCDPISGHVSLFWYQQALGQGPEFLTYFQNEAQLDKSGLPSDRFFAERPEGSVSTLKIQRTQQEDSAVYLCASSATTPGTGGLTYEQYFGPGTRLTVT.

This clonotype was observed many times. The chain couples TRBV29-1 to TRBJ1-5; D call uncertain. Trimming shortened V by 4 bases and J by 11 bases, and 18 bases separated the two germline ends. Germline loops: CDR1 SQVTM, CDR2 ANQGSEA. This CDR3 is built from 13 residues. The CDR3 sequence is CSVASGSLVTQHF. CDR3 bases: TGCAGCGTTGCCTCCGGGTCCCTCGTGACCCAGCATTTT.

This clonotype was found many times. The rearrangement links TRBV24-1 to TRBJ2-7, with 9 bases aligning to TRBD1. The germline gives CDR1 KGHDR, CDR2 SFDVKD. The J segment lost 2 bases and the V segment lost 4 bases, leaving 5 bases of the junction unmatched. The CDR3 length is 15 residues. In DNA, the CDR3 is TGTGCCACCAGTGACACCGGGACAGGGACCTACGAGCAGTACTTC. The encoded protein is CATSDTGTGTYEQYF.

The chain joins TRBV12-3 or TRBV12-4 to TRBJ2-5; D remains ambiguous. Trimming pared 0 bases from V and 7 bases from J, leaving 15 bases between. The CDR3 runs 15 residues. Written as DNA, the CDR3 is TGTGCCAGCAGTTTAGCGCGGCCCCCCCTTGGGACCCAGTACTTC. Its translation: CASSLARPPLGTQYF.

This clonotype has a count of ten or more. In DNA form, the CDR3 reads TGCGCCACAAAGCGACCCGGGGGCTCCGAGACCCAGTACTTC. Translated, it gives CATKRPGGSETQYF. The chain links TRBV10-2 to TRBJ2-5, with D tentatively TRBD1 or TRBD2 (6 bases each). Trimming stripped 10 bases from V and 5 bases from J, with 20 bases between. There are 14 residues in the CDR3. Germline values: CDR1 WSHSY, CDR2 SAAADI.

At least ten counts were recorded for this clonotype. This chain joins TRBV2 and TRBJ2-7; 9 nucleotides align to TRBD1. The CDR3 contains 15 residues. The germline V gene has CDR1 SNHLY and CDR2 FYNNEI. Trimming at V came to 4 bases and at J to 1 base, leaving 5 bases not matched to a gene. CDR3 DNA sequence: TGTGCCAGCAGTGCTGGACAGGGGATATCCTACGAGCAGTACTTC. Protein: CASSAGQGISYEQYF.

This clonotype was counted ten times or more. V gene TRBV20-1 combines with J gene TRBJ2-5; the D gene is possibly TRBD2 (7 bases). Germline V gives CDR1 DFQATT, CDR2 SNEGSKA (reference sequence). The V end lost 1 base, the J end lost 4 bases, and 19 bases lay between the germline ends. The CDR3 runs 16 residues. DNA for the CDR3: TGCAGTGCTAGAGTCCTGGGTCGGGGGGCAGGAGAGACCCAGTACTTC. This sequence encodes CSARVLGRGAGETQYF.

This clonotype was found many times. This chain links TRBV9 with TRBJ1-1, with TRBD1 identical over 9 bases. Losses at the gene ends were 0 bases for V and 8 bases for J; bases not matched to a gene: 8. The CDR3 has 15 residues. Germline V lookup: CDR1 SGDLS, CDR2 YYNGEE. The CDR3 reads CASSVAPGTGLEAFF. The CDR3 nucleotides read TGTGCCAGCAGCGTAGCCCCCGGGACAGGGCTCGAAGCTTTCTTT.

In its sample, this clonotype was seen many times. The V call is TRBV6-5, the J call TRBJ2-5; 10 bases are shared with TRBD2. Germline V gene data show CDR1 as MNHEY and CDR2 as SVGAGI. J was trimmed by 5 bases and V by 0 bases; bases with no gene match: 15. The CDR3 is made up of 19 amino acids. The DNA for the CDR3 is TGTGCCAGCAGTTACTCGTGGGGTCTGCTAGCGGGAGTGGGGGAGACCCAGTACTTC. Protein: CASSYSWGLLAGVGETQYF.

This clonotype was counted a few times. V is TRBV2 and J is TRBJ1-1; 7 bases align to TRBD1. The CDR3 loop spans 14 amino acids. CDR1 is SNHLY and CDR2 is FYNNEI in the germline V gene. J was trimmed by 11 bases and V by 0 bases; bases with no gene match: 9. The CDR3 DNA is TGTGCCAGCAGTGAAGCGCGACAGGGATTGAGGGCTTTCTTT. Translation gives CASSEARQGLRAFF. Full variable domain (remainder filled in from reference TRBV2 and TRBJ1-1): EPEVTQTPSHQVTQMGQEVILRCVPISNHLYFYWYRQILGQKVEFLVSFYNNEISEKSEIFDDQFSVERPDGSNFTLKIRSTKLEDSAMYFCASSEARQGLRAFFGQGTRLTVV.

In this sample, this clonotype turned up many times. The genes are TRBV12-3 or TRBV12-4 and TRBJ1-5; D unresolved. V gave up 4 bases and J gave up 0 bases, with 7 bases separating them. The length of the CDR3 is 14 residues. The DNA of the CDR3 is TGTGCCAGCAGTTCGGGATATAGCAATCAGCCCCAGCATTTT. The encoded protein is CASSSGYSNQPQHF.

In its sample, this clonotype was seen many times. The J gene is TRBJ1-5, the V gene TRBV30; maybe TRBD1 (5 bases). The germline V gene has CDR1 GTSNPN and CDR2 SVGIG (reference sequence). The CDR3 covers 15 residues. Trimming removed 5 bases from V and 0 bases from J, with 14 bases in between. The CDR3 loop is CAWPLLTDSNQPQHF. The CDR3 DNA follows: TGTGCCTGGCCACTTCTGACAGATAGCAATCAGCCCCAGCATTTT.

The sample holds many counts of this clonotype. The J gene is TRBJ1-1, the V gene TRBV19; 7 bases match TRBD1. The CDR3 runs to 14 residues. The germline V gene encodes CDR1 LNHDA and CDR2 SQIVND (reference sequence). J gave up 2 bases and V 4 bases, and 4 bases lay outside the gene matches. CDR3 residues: CASSRGQINTEAFF. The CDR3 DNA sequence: TGTGCCAGTAGTAGGGGACAGATCAACACTGAAGCTTTCTTT.

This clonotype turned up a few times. CDR3 sequence (DNA): TGTGCCAGCTCACCAGGGGGGACCTCCTACGAGCAGTACTTC. Residues: CASSPGGTSYEQYF. The rearrangement uses TRBV18 and TRBJ2-7, with D tentatively TRBD2 (6 bases). This CDR3 is built from 14 residues. V was trimmed by 2 bases and J by 0 bases, leaving 8 bases between them. Germline V CDR1 and CDR2: KGHSH, LQKENI.

CDR3 sequence: CASSTRAAGNQPQHF. In DNA form, the CDR3 reads TGTGCCAGTAGTACCAGGGCGGCTGGCAATCAGCCCCAGCATTTT. The chain is built from TRBV19 and TRBJ1-5; TRBD1 is a possible D gene (5 bases). Trimming left V 4 bases short and J 2 bases short, with 12 bases between. The CDR3 is 15 residues long. Germline values: CDR1 LNHDA, CDR2 SQIVND (reference sequence).

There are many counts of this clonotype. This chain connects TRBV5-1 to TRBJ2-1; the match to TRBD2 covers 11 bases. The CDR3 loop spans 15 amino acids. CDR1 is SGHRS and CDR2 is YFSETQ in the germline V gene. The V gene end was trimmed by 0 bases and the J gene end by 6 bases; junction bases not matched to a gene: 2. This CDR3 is CASSLALAGGNEQFF. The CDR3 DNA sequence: TGCGCCAGCAGCTTGGCCCTAGCGGGAGGCAATGAGCAGTTCTTC.